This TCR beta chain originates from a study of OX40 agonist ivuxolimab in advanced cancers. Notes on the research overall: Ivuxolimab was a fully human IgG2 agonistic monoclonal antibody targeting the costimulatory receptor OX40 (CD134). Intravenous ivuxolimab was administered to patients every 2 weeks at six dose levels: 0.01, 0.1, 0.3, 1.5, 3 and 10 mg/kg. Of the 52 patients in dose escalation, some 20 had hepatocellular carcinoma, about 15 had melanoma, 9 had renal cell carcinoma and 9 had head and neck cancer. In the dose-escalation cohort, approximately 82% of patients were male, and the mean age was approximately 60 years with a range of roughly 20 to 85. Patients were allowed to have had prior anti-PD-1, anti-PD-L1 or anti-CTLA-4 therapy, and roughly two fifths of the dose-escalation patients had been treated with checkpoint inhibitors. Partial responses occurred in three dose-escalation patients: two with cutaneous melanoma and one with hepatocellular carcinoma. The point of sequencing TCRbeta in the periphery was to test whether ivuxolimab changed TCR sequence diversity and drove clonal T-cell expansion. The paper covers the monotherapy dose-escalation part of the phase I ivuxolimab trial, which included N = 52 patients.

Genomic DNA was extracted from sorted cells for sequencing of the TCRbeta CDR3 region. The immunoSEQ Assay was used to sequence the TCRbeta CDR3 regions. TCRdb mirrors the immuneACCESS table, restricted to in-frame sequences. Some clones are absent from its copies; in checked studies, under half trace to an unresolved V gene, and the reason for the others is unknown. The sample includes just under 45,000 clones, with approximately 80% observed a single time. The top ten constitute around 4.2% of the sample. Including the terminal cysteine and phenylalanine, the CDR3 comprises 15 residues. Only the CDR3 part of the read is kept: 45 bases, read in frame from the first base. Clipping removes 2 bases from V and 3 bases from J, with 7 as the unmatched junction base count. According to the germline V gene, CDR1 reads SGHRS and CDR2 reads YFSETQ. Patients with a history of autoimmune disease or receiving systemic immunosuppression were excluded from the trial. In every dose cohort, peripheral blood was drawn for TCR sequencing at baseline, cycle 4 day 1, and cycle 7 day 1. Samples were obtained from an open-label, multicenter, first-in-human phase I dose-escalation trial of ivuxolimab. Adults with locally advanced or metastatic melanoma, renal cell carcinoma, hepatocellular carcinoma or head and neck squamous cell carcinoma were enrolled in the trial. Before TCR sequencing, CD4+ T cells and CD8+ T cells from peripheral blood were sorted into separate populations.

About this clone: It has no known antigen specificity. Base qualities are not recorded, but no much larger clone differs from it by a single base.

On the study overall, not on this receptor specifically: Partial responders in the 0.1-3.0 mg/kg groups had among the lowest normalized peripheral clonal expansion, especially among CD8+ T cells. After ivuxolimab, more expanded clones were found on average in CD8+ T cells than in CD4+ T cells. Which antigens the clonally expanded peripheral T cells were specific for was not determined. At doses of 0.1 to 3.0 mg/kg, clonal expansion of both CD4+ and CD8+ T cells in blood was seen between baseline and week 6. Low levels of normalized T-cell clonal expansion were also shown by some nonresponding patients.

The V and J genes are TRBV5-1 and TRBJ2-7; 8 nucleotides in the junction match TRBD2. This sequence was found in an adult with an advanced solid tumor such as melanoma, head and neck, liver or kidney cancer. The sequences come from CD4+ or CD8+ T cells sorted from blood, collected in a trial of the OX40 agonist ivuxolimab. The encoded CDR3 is CASSLPGGGSYEQYF. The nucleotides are TGCGCCAGCAGCTTACCCGGGGGGGGAAGCTACGAGCAGTACTTC.